The present T cell receptor (beta chain) was sequenced within a study of T-cell memory formation after mild COVID-19. TCRdb re-called the 5' RACE reads through MiXCR, storing one row per CDR3 protein. The sample comprises some 320,000 distinct CDR3 sequences, roughly 13% of which are singletons, and roughly 23% rests with the top ten. After removal of 0 bases from V and 7 bases from J, the junction contained 6 bases not matched to a gene. The CDR3 runs to 15 residues. From germline, CDR1 is LNHNV and CDR2 YYDKDF (reference sequence). The chain employs TRBV15 and TRBJ2-1, with 7 nucleotides matching TRBD1. The sample taken for sequencing was PBMCs or a T cell subset sorted from them (not recorded which). The receptor was isolated from a man aged 18 to 29 who had mild COVID-19 (a few samples of this study predate the infection). Cell type and time point are not known. The CDR3 nucleotides read TGTGCCACCAGCAGAGATCGGTCAGGGGGAAATGAGCAGTTCTTC. This gives the protein CATSRDRSGGNEQFF.